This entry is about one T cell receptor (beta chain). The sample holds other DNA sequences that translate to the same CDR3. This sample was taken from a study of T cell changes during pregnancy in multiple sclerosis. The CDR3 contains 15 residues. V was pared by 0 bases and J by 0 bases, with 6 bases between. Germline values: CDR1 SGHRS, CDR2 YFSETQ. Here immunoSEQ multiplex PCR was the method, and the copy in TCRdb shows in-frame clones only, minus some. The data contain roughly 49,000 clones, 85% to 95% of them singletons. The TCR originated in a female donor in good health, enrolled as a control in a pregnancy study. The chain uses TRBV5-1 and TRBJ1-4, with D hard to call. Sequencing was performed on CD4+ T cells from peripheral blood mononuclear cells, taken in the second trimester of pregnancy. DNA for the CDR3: TGCGCCAGCAGCTTGGCCGGGTCAACTAATGAAAAACTGTTTTTT. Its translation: CASSLAGSTNEKLFF.